These 17 T cell receptor beta chains originate from one sample sequenced in a study of blood T cell repertoires in COVID-19. Some clones are missing from TCRdb's copy, which holds only in-frame ones; the method was immunoSEQ multiplex PCR. The sample lists 400,000 to 500,000 clones, 88% seen once, with approximately 2% in the top ten. Input material: PBMCs or T cells enriched from blood (not recorded which). The receptors shown here come from a woman aged 40 to 50 who had recovered from COVID-19.

The chain has TRBV30 and TRBJ1-1, with D uncertain. Trimming took off 5 bases at V and 0 bases at J, with 13 bases between the two ends. Per germline, CDR1 GTSNPN and CDR2 SVGIG (reference sequence). The CDR3 length is 14 residues. The CDR3 region is CAWVTPGMNTEAFF. CDR3 sequence (DNA): TGTGCCTGGGTCACCCCGGGGATGAACACTGAAGCTTTCTTT. Together with reference TRBV30 and TRBJ1-1, the CDR3 gives the full variable domain: SQTIHQWPATLVQPVGSPLSLECTVEGTSNPNLYWYRQAAGRGLQLLFYSVGIGQISSEVPQNLSASRPQDRQFILSSKKLLLSDSGFYLCAWVTPGMNTEAFFGQGTRLTVV.

This sequence joins TRBV4-1 and TRBJ2-1; no clear D. The V gene lost 0 bases and the J gene lost 4 bases, with 10 bases spanning the gap. Germline CDR1 reads MGHRA; CDR2 reads YSYEKL. The CDR3 runs to 15 residues. The CDR3 sequence is CASSQEHNGYNEQFF. CDR3 nucleotide sequence: TGCGCCAGCAGCCAAGAGCATAACGGGTACAATGAGCAGTTCTTC.

This chain connects TRBV6-2 or TRBV6-3 to TRBJ2-1; 16 bases match TRBD2. V was clipped by 0 bases and J by 9 bases; unmatched bases: 2. Germline V gene data show CDR1 as MNHEY and CDR2 as SVGEGT. The CDR3 totals 16 residues. This CDR3 reads CASSYSGLAGGGEQFF. Here the CDR3 DNA reads TGTGCCAGCAGTTACTCGGGACTAGCGGGAGGGGGTGAGCAGTTCTTC.

The V call is TRBV9, the J call TRBJ2-3; D is possibly TRBD2 (6 bases). Germline values: CDR1 SGDLS, CDR2 YYNGEE. Trimming removed 0 bases at V and 1 base at J, with 9 bases between. The length of the CDR3 is 15 residues. The DNA of the CDR3 is TGTGCCAGCAGCGTAGCGCCTAGCGGCACAGATACGCAGTATTTT. Translated: CASSVAPSGTDTQYF.

This chain connects TRBV6-1 to TRBJ2-7, with D possibly TRBD2 on 5 matching bases. Germline-derived CDR1 and CDR2 are MNHNS and SASEGT. Between the trimmed V and J ends, which lost 2 bases and 1 base, there was a span of 9 bases. The CDR3 runs to 14 residues. CDR3 DNA sequence: TGTGCCAGCAGTGAACTAGGAGGATCCTACGAGCAGTACTTC. Translation: CASSELGGSYEQYF.

J is TRBJ1-5 and V is TRBV21-1. TRBV21-1 is described as a pseudogene. This CDR3 contains 16 residues. This CDR3 reads CASSKVWVASGQPQHF. CDR3 nucleotide sequence: TGTGCCAGCAGCAAAGTGTGGGTAGCCTCCGGGCAGCCCCAGCATTTT.

The chain couples TRBV18 to TRBJ1-2; tentative D call: TRBD1 (6 bases). This CDR3 spans 14 amino acids. Per germline, CDR1 KGHSH and CDR2 LQKENI. Trimming removed 0 bases from V and 4 bases from J, with 9 bases in between. The CDR3 loop is CASSPPGAGYGYTF. CDR3 in DNA: TGTGCCAGCTCACCACCGGGGGCTGGCTATGGCTACACCTTC.

This clone was picked up a small number of times. This chain connects TRBV5-6 to TRBJ1-2; D is uncertain. Per the germline V gene, CDR1 is SGHDT and CDR2 is YYEEEE. This CDR3 is built from 14 residues. V lost 6 bases, J lost 3 bases, and 15 bases lay in between. The CDR3 region is CASTFPEIHYGYTF. The CDR3 nucleotides are TGTGCCAGCACCTTCCCCGAGATCCACTATGGCTACACCTTC.

This chain links TRBV2 with TRBJ1-4; TRBD1 matches 7 bases. This CDR3 is built from 16 residues. The germline CDR1 and CDR2 sequences are SNHLY and FYNNEI. With 5 bases clipped from V and 0 bases from J, the junction kept 6 bases outside the gene matches. CDR3 amino acids: CASSRQGHPTNEKLFF. In nucleotides, the CDR3 is TGTGCCAGCAGTCGACAGGGCCATCCAACTAATGAAAAACTGTTTTTT.

The CDR3 coding sequence is TGCGCCAGCAGCTTTATACAGGGGACTAGCTCCTACAATGAGCAGTTCTTC. This sequence encodes CASSFIQGTSSYNEQFF. The rearrangement uses TRBV5-1 and TRBJ2-1; D perhaps matches TRBD2 (8 bases). The CDR3 consists of 17 residues. V was trimmed by 2 bases and J by 0 bases, leaving 15 bases between them. The germline V gene has CDR1 SGHRS and CDR2 YFSETQ.

This chain uses TRBV24-1 with TRBJ2-3; possible D gene TRBD2, 5 bases. Trimming left V 10 bases short and J 2 bases short, with 18 bases between. The CDR3 has 15 amino acids. Germline V gives CDR1 KGHDR, CDR2 SFDVKD. The CDR3 nucleotides read TGTGCCACAACCTCTGAAGCGGCTTTCACAGATACGCAGTATTTT. Protein product: CATTSEAAFTDTQYF.

The CDR3 sequence is CASSIGQQETQYF. CDR3 bases: TGTGCCAGCAGCATTGGACAGCAAGAGACCCAGTACTTC. The rearrangement joins TRBV11-3 to TRBJ2-5, with D tentatively TRBD1 (6 bases). Germline CDR1 SGHNT, CDR2 YENEEA. The CDR3 sequence is 13 residues long. Between the trimmed V and J ends, which lost 5 bases and 2 bases, there was a span of 9 bases.

The chain uses TRBV11-1 and TRBJ1-1; 7 positions match TRBD1. The CDR3 totals 15 residues. Germline CDR1 and CDR2: SGHAT and FQDESV (reference sequence). V shed 4 bases and J 4 bases; nucleotides not matched to a gene: 9. The CDR3 here is CASSSPRPGGTEAFF. The CDR3 DNA is TGTGCCAGCAGCTCACCCCGACCAGGGGGCACTGAAGCTTTCTTT.

The chain is built from TRBV5-8 and TRBJ2-3; no reliable D call. Germline V gene data show CDR1 as SGHTS and CDR2 as YDEGEE. Trimming left V 4 bases short and J 3 bases short, with 6 bases between. The CDR3 sequence is 12 residues long. The CDR3, as DNA: TGTGCCAGCAGCCTAAATACAGATACGCAGTATTTT. Its protein product is CASSLNTDTQYF.

The chain recombines TRBV4-1 with TRBJ2-7; possible D gene TRBD2, 6 bases. Deletions cut 0 bases from V and 6 bases from J, with 12 bases between. Germline CDR1 MGHRA, CDR2 YSYEKL. This CDR3 contains 14 residues. CDR3 residues: CASSQDRRGGEQYF. The CDR3 bases are TGCGCCAGCAGCCAAGATAGGAGGGGTGGCGAGCAGTACTTC.

This chain links TRBV27 with TRBJ2-1; 10 bases match TRBD2. The length of the CDR3 is 16 residues. V gave up 3 bases and J gave up 8 bases; unmatched junction bases: 10. The V gene's germline CDR1 is MNHEY and CDR2 SMNVEV (reference sequence). CDR3 DNA sequence: TGTGCCAGCAGTTTGGCTAGCGGGAGCCTAAGAGATGAGCAGTTCTTC. This translates into CASSLASGSLRDEQFF.

V is TRBV27 and J is TRBJ2-7; 10 positions agree with TRBD2. The V gene end was trimmed by 2 bases and the J gene end by 3 bases; junction bases not matched to a gene: 10. From germline, CDR1 is MNHEY and CDR2 SMNVEV (reference sequence). CDR3 length equals 17 residues. Here the CDR3 reads CASSLEGRGTSVYEQYF. The CDR3, as DNA: TGTGCCAGCAGTTTAGAAGGTAGGGGGACTAGCGTCTACGAGCAGTACTTC.